This entry concerns a single TCR beta chain. Its antigen specificity is not known. One end of the junction fails to match germline, which may point to a read error. The source of the sample is a study of blood T cells in healthy people across ages (dated by TCRdb to the mid-2010s). With respect to the entire study: Template switching captured roughly one uniquely barcoded TCR beta cDNA molecule per two T cells in model experiments. Using deep sequencing normalized with unique cDNA molecular identifiers, the study measured how TCR beta repertoire diversity changes with age. The donors were split into four age groups: young (average 16 years), middle-aged (about 40), aged (62) and long-lived (over 75). For two donors (one aged 18 to 30 and one aged 80 or older), the study analyzed two additional independent replicas of 1 million unique cDNA reads from the same blood draw. Beyond this particular receptor, the publication reports: Estimates of total diversity based on one million sequenced T cells were regarded as lower bounds and as underestimates. Compared with the aged group, the long-lived group had more naive CD4+ T cells, fewer expanded clones and increased TCR diversity, a pattern suggesting age selection. Because donor CMV infection status was unknown, age-related changes in expanded clonotypes were potentially confounded. As age increased, observed TCR beta diversity per million T cells dropped in a roughly linear way, and a significant reduction was already evident by age 40. The percentage of naive T cells measured by flow cytometry correlated strongly with observed TCR beta diversity. Because profiling used bulk unsorted PBMCs, naive and antigen-experienced compartments could not be compared conclusively.

Systemically healthy Caucasian individuals from Russia, approximately 39 in total and aged about 6 to 95 years, were included as donors. Ten milliliters of peripheral blood were drawn from each donor into EDTA-treated Vacutainer tubes. Ficoll-Paque density-gradient centrifugation was used to isolate PBMCs, with at least 6.5 million per sample. Trizol reagent was used to extract total RNA from PBMCs, with at least 5 micrograms per sample. The percentages of naive CD45RAhigh/CD27high T cells were determined by flow cytometry on a PBMC aliquot from every donor. From a lookup of the germline V gene (reference sequence), CDR1 and CDR2 are DFQATT and SNEGSKA. The CDR3, from cysteine to phenylalanine, totals 16 residues. Solely the CDR3 DNA is kept, with 48 bases framed from the first base. Library preparation used 5' RACE. The sequencer was an Illumina HiSeq 2500. A second PCR of about 7 to 12 cycles was run with a J-beta primer mix and a sample-barcoded 5' primer. A template-switch 5' adaptor carrying 12 random nucleotides introduced a unique molecular identifier onto each TCR beta cDNA molecule. Each sample yielded at least 3 million CDR3-containing paired-end reads. First-strand cDNA synthesis was performed from all RNA using the Mint cDNA synthesis kit, with priming by a TRBC-specific oligonucleotide. Following uracil-DNA glycosylase treatment, all cDNA underwent a first 18-cycle PCR with the universal primers M1SS and BC2_uni_R. On the authors' methods: For normalization, 1 million high-quality reads were randomly selected from each sample, with every read carrying a distinct molecular identifier. Reads sharing molecular identifiers were discarded rather than binned into consensus sequences. CDR3 identification, clonotype clustering and error correction used MiTCR with a Q25 quality threshold and the strictest error-elimination algorithm. A nonparametric unseen species model with Euler transformation was used to estimate a lower bound on total TCR beta diversity. Clones were called with MiXCR by TCRdb after fastp trimmed the public reads at Q25, and only in-frame beta chains were retained. All rows with the same CDR3 protein become a single entry with the most common DNA and genes. It is TCRdb's table, rather than the study itself, that gives the V and J calls and clone size. This sample has 540,000 or so distinct CDR3 sequences in its table, and nearly 25% of those were observed once. Just over 8.5% of the sample is taken by the ten largest.

The same data also contributed to another study, on T cells of mothers and their children. As described in the second report: Nine systemically healthy Caucasian individuals, comprising three mothers and their six children, were included as donors. cDNA synthesis used all of the extracted RNA, with around 1.4 ug of RNA in each 15 ul reaction. In the second PCR, sample barcodes and 2-4 random nucleotides were introduced via the M1S primer. Each mother yielded over 9.5 million TCR beta CDR3 reads and each child roughly 3.1 million reads. Thymic selection similarly shapes TCR recombination output in related and unrelated pairs, with minor effect from inherited differences. Normalized repertoire overlap was always found to be slightly, but never significantly, higher in related mother-child pairs than in unrelated mother-child pairs. With a sensitivity of about 100 clones per million clonotypes, no persistent microchimeric T cell clones were detected. The study used deep NGS to compare TCR beta repertoires of mothers and children, seeking features distinguishing related mother-child pairs from unrelated individuals. Mothers averaged roughly 40 +/- 4 years of age and children averaged around 10 +/- 4 years. After adapter ligation with NEBNext reagents, the libraries were sequenced on Illumina HiSeq 2000 with 100+100 nt paired-end reads. To avoid cross-contamination, the mother libraries and the child libraries were prepared a month apart and sequenced in separate runs. Each donor had between about 450,000 and 2,100,000 distinct TCR beta clonotypes identified. Naive TCR beta clonotypes were estimated from low-frequency clonotypes matched to each donor's FACS-determined naive share, without sorting.

The V and J segments used are TRBV20-1 and TRBJ2-1; no D gene can be assigned with confidence. The sample taken for sequencing was blood. The TCR sequence derives from a boy aged 5-17 years in good health. The DNA sequence follows: TGCAGTGCTCCACCTCCAACTCGAAGCTCCTACAATGGGCAGTTCTTC. The translation is CSAPPPTRSSYNGQFF.